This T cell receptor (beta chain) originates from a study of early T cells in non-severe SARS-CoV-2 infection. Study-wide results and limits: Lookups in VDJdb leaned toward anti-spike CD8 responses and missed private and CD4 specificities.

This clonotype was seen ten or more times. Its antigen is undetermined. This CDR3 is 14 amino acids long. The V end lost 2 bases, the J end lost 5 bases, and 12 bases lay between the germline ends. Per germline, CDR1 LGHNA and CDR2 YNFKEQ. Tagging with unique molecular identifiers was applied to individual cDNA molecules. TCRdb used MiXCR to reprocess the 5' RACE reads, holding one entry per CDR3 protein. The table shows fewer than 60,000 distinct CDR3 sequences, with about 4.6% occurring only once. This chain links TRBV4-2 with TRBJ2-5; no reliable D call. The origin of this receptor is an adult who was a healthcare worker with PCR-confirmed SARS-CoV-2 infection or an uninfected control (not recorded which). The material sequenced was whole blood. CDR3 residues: CASSQNRLGETQYF. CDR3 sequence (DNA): TGTGCCAGCAGCCAAAATAGGCTGGGTGAGACCCAGTACTTC.